The 17 T cell receptor beta chains in this list originate from one sample, sequenced in a study of OX40 agonist ivuxolimab in advanced cancers. Sequencing used immunoSEQ multiplex PCR; TCRdb keeps in-frame clones, though not all of them. Of 91,000 or so clones listed, just over 85% are singletons. The input for sequencing was CD4+ or CD8+ T cells sorted from blood, taken in a trial of the OX40 agonist ivuxolimab. The receptor source for this set is an adult with an advanced solid tumor such as melanoma, head and neck, liver or kidney cancer.

The chain combines TRBV5-1 with TRBJ2-5; weak D call: TRBD2 (5 bases). The CDR3 covers 13 residues. Trimming left V 0 bases short and J 5 bases short, with 8 bases between. CDR1 is SGHRS, CDR2 YFSETQ, per germline. This CDR3 is CASSLASWETQYF. The CDR3, as DNA: TGCGCCAGCAGCTTGGCTAGCTGGGAGACCCAGTACTTC.

The V gene is TRBV9, the J gene TRBJ2-5, with 16 positions matching TRBD2. The J call may be in error: the DNA end matches TRBJ2-7 better. The CDR3 loop spans 16 amino acids. Germline V lookup: CDR1 SGDLS, CDR2 YYNGEE. DNA of the CDR3: TGTGCCAGCAGCGATGGGACTAGCGGGAGGGCCTACGAGCAGTACTTC. It is translated as CASSDGTSGRAYEQYF.

This clone turned up a few times. Other DNA sequences from this sample encode an identical CDR3 as well. The chain is built from TRBV6-1 and TRBJ1-2; D perhaps matches TRBD1 (6 bases). CDR1 is MNHNS and CDR2 is SASEGT in the germline V gene. CDR3 length: 13 amino acids. Trimming took 3 bases from V and 1 from J, leaving 6 bases between them. CDR3 protein: CASSDRGNYGYTF. In DNA form, the CDR3 reads TGTGCCAGCAGTGACAGGGGTAACTATGGCTACACCTTC.

The rearrangement links TRBV28 to TRBJ2-5, with D unresolved. Germline V gives CDR1 MDHEN, CDR2 SYDVKM. The CDR3 extends over 13 amino acids. With 10 bases removed from V and 9 bases from J, the gap between germline ends came to 21 bases. For the CDR3, the DNA is TGTGCCATCCAGAGACATACGGCTGGGGCCCAGTACTTC. It encodes CAIQRHTAGAQYF.

The chain uses TRBV2 and TRBJ2-7; TRBD2 aligns across 11 bases. This CDR3 has 15 residues. The V gene's germline CDR1 is SNHLY and CDR2 FYNNEI. V shed 6 bases and J 1 base; nucleotides not matched to a gene: 5. For the CDR3, the DNA is TGTGCCAGCAGCCGAGGGACTAGCGGTTCCTACGAGCAGTACTTC. Its protein product is CASSRGTSGSYEQYF.

Worth noting for this clone: Other nucleotide sequences from this sample produce the same CDR3. The CDR3 region is CASSGTSGTYEQYF. The CDR3 region has the DNA TGTGCCAGCAGTGGGACTAGCGGTACCTACGAGCAGTACTTC. J is TRBJ2-7 and V is TRBV7-9; 11 nucleotides agree with TRBD2. The germline V gene has CDR1 SEHNR and CDR2 FQNEAQ (reference sequence). The CDR3 has 14 amino acids. Trimming at V came to 6 bases and at J to 2 bases, leaving 3 bases not matched to a gene.

This clone showed up just a few times. The rearrangement links TRBV7-9 to TRBJ1-2; D is undetermined. CDR1 is SEHNR, CDR2 FQNEAQ, per germline (reference sequence). The length of the CDR3 is 14 residues. With 2 bases removed from V and 6 bases from J, the gap between germline ends came to 13 bases. The CDR3 region is CASSLQDQSHGYTF. CDR3 sequence (DNA): TGTGCCAGCAGCTTACAGGATCAATCGCATGGCTACACCTTC.

This chain links TRBV19 with TRBJ1-5; no firm D call. The ends were cut back, 3 bases at V and 5 bases at J, with 8 bases in the middle. The CDR3 spans 13 residues. From germline, CDR1 is LNHDA and CDR2 SQIVND (reference sequence). The CDR3 nucleotides are TGTGCCAGTAGTATCAGAGAAGATCAGCCCCAGCATTTT. It codes for CASSIREDQPQHF.

The V call is TRBV19, the J call TRBJ2-7; 8 nucleotides align to TRBD1. The CDR3 has 13 amino acids. CDR1 is LNHDA and CDR2 is SQIVND in the germline V gene (reference sequence). J gave up 5 bases and V 5 bases, and 5 bases lay outside the gene matches. The CDR3 region is CASSVKQGDEQYF. The CDR3 DNA reads TGTGCCAGTAGTGTAAAACAGGGGGACGAGCAGTACTTC.

The rearrangement uses TRBV5-1 and TRBJ2-3; 9 nucleotides line up with TRBD2. CDR1 SGHRS and CDR2 YFSETQ come from the germline V gene. The length of the CDR3 is 16 residues. The trim removed 4 bases at V and 2 bases at J, leaving 8 bases unmatched. In DNA form, the CDR3 reads TGCGCCAGCAGCATTTCTAGCGGGACCTCCACAGATACGCAGTATTTT. This sequence encodes CASSISSGTSTDTQYF.

The chain uses TRBV11-2 and TRBJ2-7, with TRBD2 matching 9 bases. This CDR3 comprises 17 residues. Losses at the gene ends were 0 bases for V and 2 bases for J; bases not matched to a gene: 8. The germline V gene has CDR1 SGHAT and CDR2 FQNNGV. CDR3 protein: CASSLDASGVIAYEQYF. The DNA for the CDR3 is TGTGCCAGCAGCTTAGATGCTAGCGGGGTGATAGCCTACGAGCAGTACTTC.

CDR3 protein: CASSLGEGLEQFF. DNA for the CDR3: TGTGCCAGCAGTCTTGGGGAGGGTCTTGAGCAGTTCTTC. This sequence joins TRBV7-2 and TRBJ2-1; 7 bases match TRBD2. Trimming removed 6 bases from V and 9 bases from J; junction bases left unmatched: 8. Germline CDR1 SGHTA, CDR2 FQGNSA. This CDR3 contains 13 residues.

V gene TRBV7-9 combines with J gene TRBJ1-3; D is unclear. Germline loops: CDR1 SEHNR, CDR2 FQNEAQ (reference sequence). CDR3 length equals 14 residues. V dropped 3 bases and J dropped 2 bases, with 8 bases sitting between them. This CDR3 reads CASSLGIAGNTIYF. The CDR3 DNA sequence: TGTGCCAGCAGCTTGGGGATTGCTGGAAACACCATATATTTT.

The chain recombines TRBV19 with TRBJ1-5; 7 nucleotides agree with TRBD1. Looked up from germline, CDR1 is LNHDA and CDR2 is SQIVND (reference sequence). There are 16 residues in the CDR3. V was pared by 0 bases and J by 4 bases, with 6 bases of the junction left unmatched. This CDR3 reads CASSIDRQGSNQPQHF. Written as DNA, the CDR3 is TGTGCCAGTAGTATAGATCGACAGGGAAGTAATCAGCCCCAGCATTTT.

This clone was seen a few times. Germline is not matched at one junction end, which may reflect a read error. V and J are TRBV15 and TRBJ1-2, with D perhaps TRBD1 (5 bases). In germline, CDR1 is LNHNV, CDR2 YYDKDF (reference sequence). The CDR3 consists of 16 residues. The CDR3 region has the DNA TGTGCCACCAGCAGAGATCGAGGTCTTGGGGGTAGATCCCAAGTCTTC. It yields the protein CATSRDRGLGGRSQVF.

This clone was observed a few times. The chain couples TRBV6-1 to TRBJ2-7, with 10 bases lining up with TRBD2. Germline values: CDR1 MNHNS, CDR2 SASEGT. This CDR3 spans 14 amino acids. V lost 7 bases, J lost 7 bases, and 10 bases stayed unmatched. CDR3 sequence (DNA): TGTGCCAGCAAAAACCAGCGGGAGGGTTTTGAGCAGTACTTC. Translated, it gives CASKNQREGFEQYF.

The chain is built from TRBV6-6 and TRBJ1-1; D may be TRBD1 (6 bases). Germline V CDR1 and CDR2: MNHNY, SVGAGI (reference sequence). V was clipped by 2 bases and J by 7 bases, with 14 bases between them. The CDR3 is 14 residues long. The CDR3 is CASSYPQGRVEAFF. The CDR3 nucleotides are TGTGCCAGCAGTTACCCCCAGGGGCGGGTTGAAGCTTTCTTT.